This T cell receptor (beta chain) was sequenced in a study of CD8+CD57+ T cells in acquired aplastic anemia (dated by TCRdb to the late 2010s). In the study overall: DNA extracted from sorted CD4+ and CD8+ cells had a mean of roughly 3 ug, with a range of 0.2 to 27.4 ug. A CD8+CD57+ expansion meant a frequency higher than the mean frequency seen in healthy subjects. Overall study outcomes, separate from this receptor: Fewer than 30 CD8+ CDR3 sequences were found in both patients and controls but appeared to be highly expressed in patients and within the immunodominant clones of the patients. Between patients and healthy controls, no significant difference in CD8+ Simpson's diversity was found (P=0.060).

Genomic DNA was used as template for profiling of TCR beta VDJ combinations and CDR3 sequences. An Illumina HiSeq 2000 was used for TCR repertoire sequencing. On the authors' methods: TRBV/TRBJ rearrangement plots, CDR3 size and DJ length profiles, and Simpson's diversity index were used to evaluate the repertoires. The most abundant DNA sequence in the deep sequencing data was taken as the immunodominant clone. CDR3 amino acid sequences were screened for sharing across subjects and were compared with published repertoires and the VDJdb database. TCRdb passed the public sequencing reads through fastp at Q25 and MiXCR, retaining productive beta sequences. Each entry merges the rows of one CDR3 protein and shows their most common DNA and genes. Clone size and V and J calls follow TCRdb, not the original study. A total of a few hundred thousand distinct CDR3 sequences appear in this sample, around a third of them only once. The ten biggest clones cover around 0.82% of the sample.

Trimming accounts for 2 bases at V and 4 bases at J, while the number of junction bases matched to no gene is 7. From cysteine to phenylalanine, the CDR3 is 15 amino acids long. The read is trimmed to its CDR3 DNA, 45 bases read in frame from base 1. According to the germline V gene, CDR1 reads SGHRS and CDR2 reads YFSETQ. As to this clonotype: The target of this receptor is not known. Within one base of it there is no much larger clone, and no base qualities were kept.

The patients picked for sequencing were ones in whom flow cytometry had shown an expansion of CD8+CD57+ cells. Severe acquired aplastic anemia was diagnosed in all patients according to International Study of Aplastic Anemia and Agranulocytosis and Camitta criteria. No patient had received any therapy when blood was sampled. In this study, sorted CD4+ and CD8+ T cells from the blood of healthy subjects and of severe aplastic anemia patients had their TCR repertoires deep-sequenced. Patients were enrolled in the USA under clinicaltrials.gov protocols 00001620, 01623167, 00001397, 00071045, 00081523 and 00961064. Ficoll-Paque density gradient centrifugation was used to isolate peripheral blood mononuclear cells. CD4+ and CD8+ T cells were sorted by FACS or magnetic beads before DNA extraction.

The sequence came from a human donor with aplastic anemia. The sequenced sample was sorted CD4+, CD8+, or CD8+CD57+ T cells (not recorded which) from PBMCs. The sequence links TRBV5-1 to TRBJ2-5, with 8 bases aligning to TRBD1. The DNA sequence is as follows: TGCGCCAGCAGCTTAAGTCCAGGGGGCGCAGAGACCCAGTACTTC. Protein translation: CASSLSPGGAETQYF. When the CDR3 is completed using the reference TRBV5-1 and TRBJ2-5 genes on either side, the full variable domain is KAGVTQTPRYLIKTRGQQVTLSCSPISGHRSVSWYQQTPGQGLQFLFEYFSETQRNKGNFPGRFSGRQFSNSRSEMNVSTLELGDSALYLCASSLSPGGAETQYFGPGTRLLVL.